This entry is about one T cell receptor beta chain. Its antigen is still unknown. This PCR relied on a set of 60 Vbeta primers and 13 Jbeta primers. Some clones are missing from TCRdb's copy, which holds only in-frame ones; the method was immunoSEQ multiplex PCR. The data contain roughly 110,000 clones, around three quarters of them singletons. The sample originates from a study of cytomegalovirus exposure and HLA in healthy donors. Whole-study results and caveats: Reportedly, fewer N-insertions than the approximately 610-donor mean appeared in an Asian-associated ancestry cluster in a later analysis. In a later analysis, V- and J-gene trimming of beta chains associated with a DCLRE1C missense variant, replicated independently. Several of the most significant clusters appeared, in a later analysis, to be linked to common viral pathogens. Most TCR sequences were seen very rarely across donors, but some public TCRs occurred in many.

This TCR derives from a human donor in good health. Material for sequencing was PBMCs.

The DNA of the CDR3 is TGTGCCATCAGTGAGTCTGGTAGTAATCAGCCCCAGCATTTT. Translated: CAISESGSNQPQHF. The chain couples TRBV10-3 to TRBJ1-5; D is unresolved. V was shortened by 0 bases and J by 4 bases, with 7 bases between the two germline ends. Germline V gene sequence: CDR1 ENHRY, CDR2 SYGVKD. The CDR3 consists of 14 residues.